Detailed here is one TCR beta chain. Its antigen is undetermined. This record comes from a study of vaccination effects on CD4 cells after COVID-19. Antigen-specific CD4+ T cells were expanded with viral peptide pools in the ViraFEST assay before sequencing. After more than 8 days in culture, the CD4+ T cells were isolated. SARS-CoV-2 infection was confirmed by PCR in the person between March and December 2020. Every well got a few million PBMC, which were grown with 10 IU/ml IL-2 and around 10 ug/ml peptides. Trimming removed 4 bases from V and 4 bases from J, with 16 bases in between. The V gene's germline CDR1 is SEHNR and CDR2 FQNEAQ (reference sequence). CDR3 length: 15 residues. Libraries were prepared by immunoSEQ multiplex PCR; TCRdb keeps only in-frame clonotypes and omits some of them. The table shows 70,000 or so clones, with roughly two thirds occurring only once.

This specimen was CD4+ T cells from PBMCs cultured with HIV peptides, taken before COVID-19 vaccination. Subset described: HIV-1 Nef peptide pool negative control/reference culture. The sequence derives from a human donor who had a prior SARS-CoV-2 infection. The V and J genes are TRBV7-9 and TRBJ2-5; D not certain. The CDR3 region is CASSSLTRSGETQYF. CDR3 coding DNA: TGTGCCAGCAGCTCCCTAACCCGTTCGGGAGAGACCCAGTACTTC.